These 18 T cell receptor beta chains share one sample of origin, sequenced in a study of technical replicates of blood from several donors. TCRdb's copy holds only in-frame clones and misses some; the assay was immunoSEQ multiplex PCR. Here the sample spans roughly 70,000 clones, over 85% being singletons. Sequencing was carried out using T cells isolated from PBMCs. Receptors originate from a human donor in good health.

The chain links TRBV5-6 to TRBJ2-7; TRBD2 matches 8 bases. Germline V lookup: CDR1 SGHDT, CDR2 YYEEEE. The CDR3 runs to 17 residues. V lost 4 bases, J lost 2 bases, and 14 bases stayed unmatched. CDR3 nucleotide sequence: TGTGCCAGCAGCCAAATCCGAGCGGGAGTCATCCCCTACGAGCAGTACTTC. Translation gives CASSQIRAGVIPYEQYF.

The chain combines TRBV4-1 with TRBJ2-7, with 13 bases lining up with TRBD2. Germline V gene data show CDR1 as MGHRA and CDR2 as YSYEKL. The CDR3 consists of 16 residues. J lost 2 bases, V lost 4 bases, and 5 bases had no gene match. DNA of the CDR3: TGCGCCAGCAGCCCTAGACTAGCGGGAGGTACCTACGAGCAGTACTTC. As protein: CASSPRLAGGTYEQYF.

V and J are TRBV4-2 and TRBJ2-1; no clear D. CDR3 length: 16 amino acids. Germline CDR1 reads LGHNA; CDR2 reads YNFKEQ. With 0 bases removed from V and 4 bases from J, the gap between germline ends came to 13 bases. Written as DNA, the CDR3 is TGTGCCAGCAGCCAAGAAGGAAAGGAGAGTTACAATGAGCAGTTCTTC. Encoded protein: CASSQEGKESYNEQFF.

This clone was observed a single time. This chain links TRBV4-3 with TRBJ2-3; 10 positions match TRBD2. V gave up 0 bases and J gave up 7 bases; unmatched junction bases: 7. CDR1 is LGHNA and CDR2 is YSLEER in the germline V gene. CDR3 length equals 16 residues. CDR3: CASSQEASGRVYTQYF. The CDR3 DNA reads as TGCGCCAGCAGCCAAGAGGCCAGCGGGAGGGTATATACGCAGTATTTT.

The chain is built from TRBV11-2 and TRBJ2-7; 10 bases agree with TRBD2. The length of the CDR3 is 17 residues. V lost 1 base to trimming and J lost 2 bases; unmatched junction nucleotides: 8. Germline V gives CDR1 SGHAT, CDR2 FQNNGV. The CDR3 region is CASSLGLAGAGAYEQYF. CDR3 DNA: TGTGCCAGCAGCTTAGGGCTAGCGGGAGCGGGGGCCTACGAGCAGTACTTC. The variable domain in full, completed from reference TRBV11-2 and TRBJ2-7, reads EAGVAQSPRYKIIEKRQSVAFWCNPISGHATLYWYQQILGQGPKLLIQFQNNGVVDDSQLPKDRFSAERLKGVDSTLKIQPAKLEDSAVYLCASSLGLAGAGAYEQYFGPGTRLTVT.

This clone has just one count. The genes are TRBV7-3 and TRBJ2-5; a weak D match, TRBD2 (6 bases). The CDR3 has 13 amino acids. Trimming took off 4 bases at V and 4 bases at J, with 10 bases between the two ends. CDR1 and CDR2 (germline): SGHTA, FQGTGA. The CDR3 loop reads CASSSRRGETQYF. DNA of the CDR3: TGTGCCAGCAGCTCTCGGAGGGGAGAGACCCAGTACTTC.

The J gene is TRBJ2-6, the V gene TRBV5-1; no definite D call. This CDR3 contains 17 residues. Looked up from germline, CDR1 is SGHRS and CDR2 is YFSETQ. Trimming removed 2 bases from V and 0 bases from J, with 12 bases in between. DNA of the CDR3: TGCGCCAGCAGCTTAACTGCAACGCTCTCTGGGGCCAACGTCCTGACTTTC. Its translation: CASSLTATLSGANVLTF.

V gene TRBV28 combines with J gene TRBJ2-2; 8 bases agree with TRBD2. V was clipped by 1 base and J by 5 bases; unmatched bases: 3. The CDR3 covers 15 residues. Germline V lookup: CDR1 MDHEN, CDR2 SYDVKM. CDR3 in DNA: TGTGCCAGCAGTTTATCTTCTAGCGGGACCGGGGAGCTGTTTTTT. Its protein product is CASSLSSSGTGELFF.

The J gene is TRBJ1-2, the V gene TRBV5-1, with TRBD1 as a possible D gene (6 bases). Germline V gene data show CDR1 as SGHRS and CDR2 as YFSETQ. The CDR3 has 14 amino acids. Trimming pared 4 bases from V and 8 bases from J, leaving 18 bases between. In DNA form, the CDR3 reads TGCGCCAGCAGCCGGAAGGGGGGGCCGGGGGGCTACACCTTC. Protein product: CASSRKGGPGGYTF.

The chain uses TRBV19 and TRBJ2-2; 11 nucleotides align to TRBD1. Trimming at V came to 7 bases and at J to 5 bases, leaving 6 bases not matched to a gene. The CDR3 covers 15 residues. Germline CDR1 and CDR2: LNHDA and SQIVND (reference sequence). Here the CDR3 DNA reads TGTGCCAGTATCCCGGGACAGGGGGGGACCGGGGAGCTGTTTTTT. Its translation: CASIPGQGGTGELFF.

V and J are TRBV10-1 and TRBJ2-1; D is unresolved. The CDR3 length is 15 residues. Germline CDR1 WNHNN, CDR2 SYGVQD (reference sequence). Trimming took 5 bases from V and 0 from J, leaving 11 bases between them. The DNA of the CDR3 is TGCGCCAGCAGTCCGAGAAGAAGCTCCTACAATGAGCAGTTCTTC. Protein product: CASSPRRSSYNEQFF.

This clone is a singleton in its sample. V usage is TRBV7-2 and J usage is TRBJ1-5; 7 positions match TRBD1. The CDR3 is 15 residues long. CDR1 is SGHTA and CDR2 is FQGNSA in the germline V gene. The V gene end was trimmed by 5 bases and the J gene end by 5 bases; junction bases not matched to a gene: 9. Here the CDR3 reads CASSIQGNGDQPQHF. CDR3 nucleotide sequence: TGTGCCAGCAGCATACAGGGGAATGGGGATCAGCCCCAGCATTTT. Complete variable domain (other parts from reference TRBV7-2 and TRBJ1-5): GAGVSQSPSNKVTEKGKDVELRCDPISGHTALYWYRQSLGQGLEFLIYFQGNSAPDKSGLPSDRFSAERTGGSVSTLTIQRTQQEDSAVYLCASSIQGNGDQPQHFGDGTRLSIL.

This sequence joins TRBV6-5 and TRBJ2-7; TRBD1 aligns across 7 bases. Trimming took 6 bases from V and 6 from J; bases not matched to a gene: 5. CDR1 is MNHEY and CDR2 is SVGAGI in the germline V gene. This CDR3 is built from 12 residues. The CDR3 loop is CASSRGQVEQYF. As DNA, the CDR3 is TGTGCCAGCAGCCGAGGACAGGTCGAGCAGTACTTC.

V usage is TRBV4-2 and J usage is TRBJ2-3; 10 nucleotides align to TRBD2. This CDR3 region has 15 residues. Germline lookup yields CDR1 LGHNA and CDR2 YNFKEQ. Trimming took 4 bases from V and 2 from J; bases not matched to a gene: 3. CDR3 amino acids: CASSRGLADTDTQYF. As DNA, the CDR3 is TGTGCCAGCAGCCGTGGACTAGCGGACACAGATACGCAGTATTTT.

The V and J genes are TRBV7-3 and TRBJ2-1, with 10 bases matching TRBD2. This CDR3 spans 15 amino acids. Unmatched junction bases numbered 11, after V lost 6 bases and J lost 9 bases. Germline V gene sequence: CDR1 SGHTA, CDR2 FQGTGA. CDR3 sequence (DNA): TGTGCCAGCAGTTCTACTAGCGGGAACCTAGGTGAGCAGTTCTTC. It specifies CASSSTSGNLGEQFF.

This clone was seen just once. This chain joins TRBV9 and TRBJ1-1; D uncertain. The germline V gene encodes CDR1 SGDLS and CDR2 YYNGEE. Trimming removed 3 bases from V and 5 bases from J, with 11 bases in between. The CDR3 has 13 residues. The CDR3 sequence is CASSGYPSTEAFF. CDR3 nucleotide sequence: TGTGCCAGCAGCGGCTACCCTAGTACTGAAGCTTTCTTT.

The gene calls are TRBV19 and TRBJ1-5, with TRBD1 matching 8 bases. There are 14 residues in the CDR3. Germline CDR1 reads LNHDA; CDR2 reads SQIVND (reference sequence). J lost 10 bases, V lost 7 bases, and 12 bases had no gene match. CDR3 bases: TGTGCCAGTATAACTGGACAGGGCCAAGGACCCCAGCATTTT. Translation: CASITGQGQGPQHF.

The gene calls are TRBV7-9 and TRBJ2-7; TRBD2 matches 10 bases. V trimming: 5 bases; J trimming: 4 bases; junction bases outside the gene matches: 5. Germline V lookup: CDR1 SEHNR, CDR2 FQNEAQ (reference sequence). The CDR3 totals 14 residues. This CDR3 is CASSPWTSGYEQYF. The CDR3 DNA sequence: TGTGCCAGCAGCCCCTGGACTAGCGGATACGAGCAGTACTTC.